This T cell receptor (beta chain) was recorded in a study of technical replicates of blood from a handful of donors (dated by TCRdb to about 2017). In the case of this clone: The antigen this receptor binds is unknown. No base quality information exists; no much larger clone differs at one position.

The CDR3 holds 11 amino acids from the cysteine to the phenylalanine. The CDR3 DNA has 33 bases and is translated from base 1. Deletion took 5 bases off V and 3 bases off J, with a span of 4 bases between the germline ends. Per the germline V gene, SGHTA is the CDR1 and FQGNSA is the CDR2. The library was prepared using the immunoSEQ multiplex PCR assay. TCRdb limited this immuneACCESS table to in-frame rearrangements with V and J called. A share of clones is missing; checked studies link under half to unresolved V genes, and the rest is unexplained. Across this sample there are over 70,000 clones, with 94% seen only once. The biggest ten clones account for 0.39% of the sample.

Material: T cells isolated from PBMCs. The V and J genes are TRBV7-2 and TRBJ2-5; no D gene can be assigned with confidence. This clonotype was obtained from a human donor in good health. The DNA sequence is TGTGCCAGCAGCCCTAAAGAGACCCAGTACTTC. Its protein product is CASSPKETQYF.